This TCR beta chain stems from a study of blood T cell repertoires in COVID-19. Study context: Sites in the United States, Italy and Spain provided acute and convalescent COVID-19 samples. The analysed material was cDNA or gDNA that came from T cells, B-cell-depleted T cells, or PBMCs.

Seattle's cohort entered during active infection and was followed longitudinally. The germline V gene encodes CDR1 SGHAT and CDR2 FQNNGV. The V gene end was trimmed by 5 bases and the J gene end by 2 bases; junction bases not matched to a gene: 9. The CDR3 is 16 amino acids. As originally analysed: The authors estimated nucleated cell counts from reference gene primer amplification. Sequenced by immunoSEQ multiplex PCR; TCRdb stores in-frame clones only, minus some. V and J calls and clone size are copied from that table; D and trimming were computed from the DNA. The sample consists of around 340,000 clones, 86% of them appearing once.

The clonotype comes from a woman aged 55-69 years with COVID-19, enrolled during active disease. The J gene is TRBJ2-3, the V gene TRBV11-2; the match to TRBD2 covers 8 bases. The source material was peripheral blood. The CDR3: CASSRLGRGVTDTQYF. In DNA, the CDR3 is TGTGCCAGCAGCCGCCTGGGGCGGGGGGTCACAGATACGCAGTATTTT.